The 26 T cell receptor beta chains reported below all come from one sample, sequenced in a study of blood T cells in healthy people across ages. Next came a second PCR, run for about 6 to 12 cycles, which used a sample-barcoded 5' primer along with a J-beta primer mix. MiXCR was run by TCRdb on the 5' RACE reads, yielding one entry per CDR3 protein. The table lists 550,000 to 800,000 distinct CDR3 sequences, more than 20% of them singletons. Sequencing used blood. The receptors were sampled from a man aged 65 to 79 in good health.

The J gene is TRBJ1-1, the V gene TRBV4-1; D unclear. The V gene lost 1 base and the J gene lost 4 bases, with 7 bases spanning the gap. The CDR3 contains 13 residues. The germline V gene has CDR1 MGHRA and CDR2 YSYEKL. The CDR3 loop reads CASSQGGITEAFF. The CDR3 DNA reads as TGCGCCAGCAGCCAAGGAGGTATCACTGAAGCTTTCTTT.

This clonotype was counted a few times. V usage is TRBV20-1 and J usage is TRBJ2-1; D is unresolved. Germline assignment: CDR1 DFQATT and CDR2 SNEGSKA (reference sequence). V lost 5 bases and J lost 3, with 14 bases in between. CDR3 length: 14 amino acids. CDR3 DNA: TGCAGTGCTCGGGTCACGATCGGCTACAATGAGCAGTTCTTC. As protein: CSARVTIGYNEQFF.

CDR3 in DNA: TGTGCCTGGAGCGCCAGCTACGAGCAGTACTTC. This gives the protein CAWSASYEQYF. J is TRBJ2-7 and V is TRBV30; D is unresolved. Germline CDR1 GTSNPN, CDR2 SVGIG (reference sequence). The CDR3 length is 11 residues. V lost 3 bases, J lost 3 bases, and 6 bases lay in between.

In this sample, this clonotype turned up many times. This chain connects TRBV12-3 or TRBV12-4 to TRBJ2-7, with no clear D. V was cut by 0 bases and J by 6 bases, with 12 bases left in between. This CDR3 region has 14 residues. The CDR3 region has the DNA TGTGCCAGCAGTTTAGCGCTGGGGTCAGGCGAGCAGTACTTC. Residues: CASSLALGSGEQYF.

This clonotype was observed a few times. The CDR3 coding sequence is TGCAGCGTTGACAAGGGTACAGATACGCAGTATTTT. Its protein product is CSVDKGTDTQYF. V and J are TRBV29-1 and TRBJ2-3; D gene unclear. Trimming cost V 3 bases and J 3 bases, with 7 bases left between them. From germline, CDR1 is SQVTM and CDR2 ANQGSEA. The CDR3 is 12 amino acids.

This chain links TRBV5-1 with TRBJ2-4; 11 bases are shared with TRBD2. The CDR3 runs to 15 residues. Per the germline V gene, CDR1 is SGHRS and CDR2 is YFSETQ. V lost 7 bases to trimming and J lost 6 bases; unmatched junction nucleotides: 9. CDR3 sequence (DNA): TGCGCCAGCGCGAGTACTAGCGGGAGCTTAAACATTCAGTACTTC. As protein: CASASTSGSLNIQYF.

This clonotype was detected a few times. CDR3 sequence reads: CASSVSGRAGTDTQYF. The DNA of the CDR3 is TGTGCCAGCAGCGTAAGTGGGAGGGCCGGAACAGATACGCAGTATTTT. The chain links TRBV9 to TRBJ2-3; 7 bases are a match to TRBD2. The germline V gene has CDR1 SGDLS and CDR2 YYNGEE. V dropped 1 base and J dropped 3; count of bases not matched to a gene: 8. The CDR3 is 16 amino acids.

This clonotype is a singleton in its sample. The chain is built from TRBV2 and TRBJ2-7, with 7 bases lining up with TRBD2. CDR3 length: 14 amino acids. Trimming cost V 4 bases and J 5 bases; bases outside gene matches: 8. The V gene's germline CDR1 is SNHLY and CDR2 FYNNEI. The CDR3 nucleotides read TGTGCCAGCAGTGTTACGGGAGGACTGAACGAGCAGTACTTC. Translation gives CASSVTGGLNEQYF.

Comment on this clonotype: One junction end does not reproduce the germline sequence, and a read error may be involved. The V call is TRBV7-9, the J call TRBJ2-2; D may be TRBD2 (6 bases). Germline V lookup: CDR1 SEHNR, CDR2 FQNEAQ (reference sequence). CDR3 size: 16 residues. The CDR3 loop is CASSPPGSGNTGGLFF. CDR3 bases: TGTGCCAGCAGCCCCCCCGGTTCTGGTAATACCGGGGGGCTGTTTTTT. The full variable domain, completed using reference TRBV7-9 and TRBJ2-2, is DTGVSQNPRHKITKRGQNVTFRCDPISEHNRLYWYRQTLGQGPEFLTYFQNEAQLEKSRLLSDRFSAERPKGSFSTLEIQRTEQGDSAMYLCASSPPGSGNTGGLFFGEGSRLTVL.

This clonotype was counted ten times or more. The genes are TRBV12-3 or TRBV12-4 and TRBJ2-1; no firm D call. V dropped 6 bases and J dropped 3 bases, with 9 bases sitting between them. This CDR3 is 13 amino acids long. CDR3 sequence: CASSSDGYNEQFF. In DNA, the CDR3 is TGTGCCAGCAGCTCGGACGGCTACAATGAGCAGTTCTTC.

This clonotype showed up just a few times. The chain combines TRBV28 with TRBJ2-7; 9 bases align to TRBD2. The CDR3 totals 16 residues. V lost 2 bases to trimming and J lost 4 bases; unmatched junction nucleotides: 9. Germline V gene lookup returns CDR1 MDHEN and CDR2 SYDVKM. The CDR3 region is CASSLMAISGSYEQYF. The DNA of the CDR3 is TGTGCCAGCAGTTTAATGGCCATTAGCGGGAGTTACGAGCAGTACTTC.

The chain has TRBV5-1 and TRBJ2-5; perhaps TRBD1 as D (6 bases). TRBJ2-1 matches the DNA end more closely, so the J call is doubtful. The germline gives CDR1 SGHRS, CDR2 YFSETQ. This CDR3 spans 15 amino acids. As DNA, the CDR3 is TGCGCCAGCAGCCTGGGGCCGTCGCAGGGGAATGAGCAGTTCTTC. Encoded protein: CASSLGPSQGNEQFF.

There are a few counts of this clonotype. This sequence joins TRBV6-2 or TRBV6-3 and TRBJ2-1; D may be TRBD1 or TRBD2 (6 bases each). The CDR3 has 16 amino acids. Germline values: CDR1 MNHEY, CDR2 SVGEGT. Trimming removed 6 bases from V and 2 bases from J, with 17 bases in between. The CDR3 here is CASSLGGGPPYNEQFF. The CDR3 DNA sequence: TGTGCCAGCAGCCTAGGAGGGGGGCCTCCCTACAATGAGCAGTTCTTC.

The sample holds a few counts of this clonotype. The CDR3 is CSAFEYRGQETQYF. Here the CDR3 DNA reads TGCAGTGCTTTTGAGTACAGGGGCCAAGAGACCCAGTACTTC. The chain links TRBV20-1 to TRBJ2-5; TRBD1 aligns across 7 bases. CDR3 length: 14 amino acids. J gave up 1 base and V 5 bases, and 7 bases lay outside the gene matches. CDR1 is DFQATT and CDR2 is SNEGSKA in the germline V gene (reference sequence).

This clonotype was counted between two and nine times. The rearrangement uses TRBV21-1 and TRBJ2-5; the table's D call, TRBD2, was not checked against the DNA. TRBV21-1 is classified as a pseudogene. The CDR3 covers 18 residues. The CDR3 bases are TGTGCCAGCAGCACAGGGCTAGCGGAGATCCTAAGACGGGAGACCCAGTACTTC. This gives the protein CASSTGLAEILRRETQYF.

This clonotype showed up just a few times. The chain has TRBV28 and TRBJ1-1; D is undetermined. The CDR3 length is 15 residues. The V end lost 3 bases, the J end lost 1 base, and 12 bases lay between the germline ends. From germline, CDR1 is MDHEN and CDR2 SYDVKM. In nucleotides, the CDR3 is TGTGCCAGCAGTTTGATAGCGGTCGCGAACACTGAAGCTTTCTTT. Protein product: CASSLIAVANTEAFF.

This chain links TRBV7-9 with TRBJ2-5; possibly TRBD1 for D (6 bases). The J call may be faulty, since TRBJ2-1 better matches the DNA end. Germline V gives CDR1 SEHNR, CDR2 FQNEAQ (reference sequence). CDR3 length: 13 residues. For the CDR3, the DNA is TGTGCCAGCAGCTTAGGGGGGCCCAGAGAGCAGTTCTTC. It specifies CASSLGGPREQFF.

This clonotype was observed a handful of times. J is TRBJ2-5 and V is TRBV6-5; 7 bases fit TRBD1. Germline V gene lookup returns CDR1 MNHEY and CDR2 SVGAGI. This CDR3 is built from 15 residues. The trim removed 4 bases at V and 5 bases at J, leaving 10 bases unmatched. The CDR3 loop is CASSSERGGPETQYF. The DNA of the CDR3 is TGTGCCAGCAGTTCTGAGAGAGGGGGCCCGGAGACCCAGTACTTC.

The table lists this clonotype with a few counts. The junction departs from germline at one end; a sequencing error may be responsible. For the CDR3, the DNA is TGTGCCACCAGCAAGTTCAGTTCCTCCTACGAGCAGCACTTC. The encoded protein is CATSKFSSSYEQHF. J is TRBJ2-7 and V is TRBV15, with D uncertain. Germline lookup yields CDR1 LNHNV and CDR2 YYDKDF (reference sequence). This CDR3 contains 14 residues.

This clonotype was counted between two and nine times. The chain is built from TRBV28 and TRBJ2-1; 7 bases fit TRBD2. The CDR3 contains 15 residues. CDR1 is MDHEN, CDR2 SYDVKM, per germline. The trim removed 8 bases at V and 4 bases at J, leaving 11 bases unmatched. The DNA for the CDR3 is TGTGCCAGCCGCTCATCGCCTAGCGGTTACAATGAGCAGTTCTTC. It specifies CASRSSPSGYNEQFF.

This clonotype was detected a few times. This chain connects TRBV12-3 or TRBV12-4 to TRBJ1-6; D is possibly TRBD1 (6 bases). Trimming removed 5 bases from V and 3 bases from J, with 8 bases in between. The CDR3 is made up of 14 amino acids. CDR3 region: CASSGTNYNSPLHF. CDR3 nucleotides: TGTGCCAGCAGTGGGACAAACTATAATTCACCCCTCCACTTT.

The V call is TRBV12-3 or TRBV12-4, the J call TRBJ1-3; TRBD1 might be the D (6 bases). The CDR3 is 15 amino acids. V was shortened by 6 bases and J by 4 bases, with 16 bases between the two germline ends. The CDR3 spells CASSLPGGAGNTIYF. The DNA for the CDR3 is TGTGCCAGCAGCCTCCCGGGGGGGGCCGGAAACACCATATATTTT.

In its sample, this clonotype was seen a few times. The chain carries TRBV10-3 and TRBJ1-5; TRBD1 matches at 9 bases. V was clipped by 2 bases and J by 6 bases; unmatched bases: 11. The CDR3 is made up of 17 amino acids. Per germline, CDR1 ENHRY and CDR2 SYGVKD. The CDR3 DNA is TGTGCCATCAGTGAGGGGACAGGGTTGGCAGTAGTTCAGCCCCAGCATTTT. Translating gives CAISEGTGLAVVQPQHF.

This clonotype was seen only a few times. V and J are TRBV7-2 and TRBJ2-5, with a tentative D call TRBD1 (6 bases). Per the germline V gene, CDR1 is SGHTA and CDR2 is FQGNSA. V gave up 5 bases and J gave up 4 bases, with 17 bases separating them. There are 15 residues in the CDR3. CDR3 in amino acids: CASSTAGTGLETQYF. Written as DNA, the CDR3 is TGTGCCAGCAGCACCGCCGGTACAGGGCTAGAGACCCAGTACTTC.

The V gene is TRBV20-1, the J gene TRBJ2-1; unclear D gene. The length of the CDR3 is 10 residues. With 3 bases removed from V and 8 bases from J, the gap between germline ends came to 5 bases. Germline V gene lookup returns CDR1 DFQATT and CDR2 SNEGSKA (reference sequence). CDR3 loop: CSARGYEQFF. The CDR3 nucleotides read TGCAGTGCTAGGGGGTATGAGCAGTTCTTC.

This clonotype was seen a handful of times. This sequence joins TRBV18 and TRBJ2-7; either TRBD1 or TRBD2 may fit D (5 bases each). V gave up 1 base and J gave up 3 bases, with 16 bases separating them. This CDR3 has 16 residues. Per germline, CDR1 KGHSH and CDR2 LQKENI. CDR3: CASSPQGTVDNYEQYF. The CDR3 coding sequence is TGTGCCAGCTCACCACAGGGGACCGTAGACAACTACGAGCAGTACTTC.